These 14 T cell receptor beta chains came from one sample sequenced in a study of blood T cell repertoires in COVID-19. The protocol was immunoSEQ multiplex PCR, while the TCRdb copy is restricted to in-frame clones and leaves out a portion. The sample comprises roughly 100,000 clones, around 87% of which are singletons, and roughly 5.2% rests with the top ten. Sequences were obtained from peripheral blood. The receptors were sampled from a woman aged 50 to 60 with COVID-19, enrolled during active disease.

This chain links TRBV7-9 with TRBJ2-1, with TRBD1 as a possible D gene (5 bases). V was pared by 2 bases and J by 9 bases, with 14 bases between. CDR3 size: 14 residues. Germline CDR1 and CDR2: SEHNR and FQNEAQ (reference sequence). CDR3 loop: CASSLRQGLSEQFF. The CDR3 DNA reads TGTGCCAGCAGCTTACGGCAGGGATTAAGTGAGCAGTTCTTC.

The chain carries TRBV6-5 and TRBJ1-1; D may be TRBD1 (5 bases). The germline CDR1 and CDR2 sequences are MNHEY and SVGAGI. Trimming stripped 0 bases from V and 9 bases from J, with 14 bases between. The CDR3 runs to 14 residues. The CDR3 loop is CASSYSRQGPQAFF. Written as DNA, the CDR3 is TGTGCCAGCAGTTACTCCCGCCAGGGTCCTCAAGCTTTCTTT.

V and J are TRBV25-1 and TRBJ1-1, with no clear D. CDR1 and CDR2 from the germline V gene are MGHDK and SYGVNS. The CDR3 contains 14 residues. Trimming took off 4 bases at V and 0 bases at J, with 9 bases between the two ends. CDR3 DNA sequence: TGTGCCAGCAGTGCTTACAGTTTGAACACTGAAGCTTTCTTT. Translated, it gives CASSAYSLNTEAFF.

This sequence joins TRBV6-2 or TRBV6-3 and TRBJ2-3; D perhaps matches TRBD2 (6 bases). The CDR3 loop spans 14 amino acids. V gave up 0 bases and J gave up 4 bases, with 8 bases separating them. Germline CDR1 reads MNHEY; CDR2 reads SVGEGT. CDR3 in amino acids: CASSYSTRPDTQYF. The CDR3 nucleotides read TGTGCCAGCAGTTACTCGACTAGACCAGATACGCAGTATTTT.

The rearrangement links TRBV9 to TRBJ2-3; D unresolved. CDR1 and CDR2 from the germline V gene are SGDLS and YYNGEE. The CDR3 runs to 15 residues. V lost 0 bases to trimming and J lost 5 bases, with 13 bases between them. CDR3 protein: CASSVGALARDTQYF. CDR3 nucleotides: TGTGCCAGCAGCGTAGGAGCGTTGGCAAGAGATACGCAGTATTTT.

The rearrangement joins TRBV7-2 to TRBJ2-5; 8 bases line up with TRBD1. The CDR3 sequence is 18 residues long. Germline V gives CDR1 SGHTA, CDR2 FQGNSA. V trimming: 0 bases; J trimming: 1 base; junction bases outside the gene matches: 10. CDR3 protein: CASSLAPGPGGFQETQYF. CDR3 bases: TGTGCCAGCAGCTTAGCGCCGGGTCCAGGGGGCTTCCAAGAGACCCAGTACTTC. The whole variable domain, remainder taken from reference TRBV7-2 and TRBJ2-5, is GAGVSQSPSNKVTEKGKDVELRCDPISGHTALYWYRQSLGQGLEFLIYFQGNSAPDKSGLPSDRFSAERTGGSVSTLTIQRTQQEDSAVYLCASSLAPGPGGFQETQYFGPGTRLLVL.

CDR3 in DNA: TGTGCCAGCAGCGTGGGCTTGGGGGGGGAGACCCAGTACTTC. Translated: CASSVGLGGETQYF. The rearrangement uses TRBV9 and TRBJ2-5, with 7 bases fitting TRBD2. V shed 2 bases and J 5 bases; nucleotides not matched to a gene: 6. The CDR3 length is 14 residues. In germline, CDR1 is SGDLS, CDR2 YYNGEE.

V is TRBV11-2 and J is TRBJ2-2, with D possibly TRBD2 on 5 matching bases. The CDR3 is 14 residues long. The V and J ends lost 5 bases and 0 bases respectively, with 7 bases between them. Looked up from germline, CDR1 is SGHAT and CDR2 is FQNNGV. The CDR3 bases are TGTGCCAGCAGCCCCGGGGCGAACACCGGGGAGCTGTTTTTT. As protein: CASSPGANTGELFF.

The chain couples TRBV10-3 to TRBJ1-6, with 8 bases that match TRBD1. The CDR3 covers 15 residues. The V gene end was trimmed by 10 bases and the J gene end by 8 bases; junction bases not matched to a gene: 13. CDR1 is ENHRY and CDR2 is SYGVKD in the germline V gene. The CDR3: CATQSLTGGDSPLHF. DNA of the CDR3: TGTGCCACACAGTCGCTTACAGGGGGGGATTCACCCCTCCACTTT.

This chain uses TRBV6-2 or TRBV6-3 with TRBJ1-2; D unclear. The CDR3 is 14 amino acids. The germline V and J ends were trimmed by 2 bases and 2 bases, with 9 bases remaining between them. Per the germline V gene, CDR1 is MNHEY and CDR2 is SVGEGT. Here the CDR3 DNA reads TGTGCCAGCAGTTACGTGGGAGCAAACTATGGCTACACCTTC. It is translated as CASSYVGANYGYTF.

V usage is TRBV7-9 and J usage is TRBJ2-4, with D unresolved. CDR1 is SEHNR, CDR2 FQNEAQ, per germline (reference sequence). V was trimmed by 2 bases and J by 0 bases, leaving 5 bases between them. The CDR3 is 14 residues long. The CDR3 spells CASSLSLAKNIQYF. In nucleotides, the CDR3 is TGTGCCAGCAGCTTATCATTAGCCAAAAACATTCAGTACTTC.

The chain is built from TRBV3-1 (or the pseudogene TRBV3-2) and TRBJ2-7; TRBD2 agrees at 13 bases. This CDR3 has 17 amino acids. The germline CDR1 and CDR2 sequences are LGHDT and YNNKEL (reference sequence). V lost 1 base, J lost 4 bases, and 7 bases stayed unmatched. The CDR3 reads CASSQGTSGGFGYEQYF. CDR3 bases: TGTGCCAGCAGCCAAGGGACTAGCGGGGGTTTTGGGTACGAGCAGTACTTC.

CDR3 bases: TGTGCCAGCAGCCGAATCAGGGGGCGGAATGAAAAACTGTTTTTT. It translates to CASSRIRGRNEKLFF. The rearrangement links TRBV11-3 to TRBJ1-4, with 8 bases fitting TRBD1. J lost 5 bases, V lost 5 bases, and 7 bases had no gene match. The germline V gene has CDR1 SGHNT and CDR2 YENEEA. This CDR3 comprises 15 residues. Variable domain in full (rest from reference TRBV11-3 and TRBJ1-4): EAGVVQSPRYKIIEKKQPVAFWCNPISGHNTLYWYLQNLGQGPELLIRYENEEAVDDSQLPKDRFSAERLKGVDSTLKIQPAELGDSAVYLCASSRIRGRNEKLFFGSGTQLSVL.

The rearrangement uses TRBV19 and TRBJ1-5; D is undetermined. Trimming stripped 9 bases from V and 1 base from J, with 10 bases between. CDR3 size: 13 residues. In germline, CDR1 is LNHDA, CDR2 SQIVND (reference sequence). The CDR3 is CASSEVSNQPQHF. In DNA, the CDR3 is TGTGCCAGCTCCGAGGTGAGCAATCAGCCCCAGCATTTT. The full variable domain, its missing parts supplied by reference TRBV19 and TRBJ1-5, is DGGITQSPKYLFRKEGQNVTLSCEQNLNHDAMYWYRQDPGQGLRLIYYSQIVNDFQKGDIAEGYSVSREKKESFPLTVTSAQKNPTAFYLCASSEVSNQPQHFGDGTRLSIL.